This T cell receptor beta chain was recovered during a study of shared clonotypes between healthy human individuals. For the study at large: Three plates each covered CD4 naive and memory; CD8 naive two, CD8 memory one. Broader study findings: Investigators expected sequencing depth to affect clonotype sharing among donors. A small donor pool kept down the genetic and exposure-history diversity that was represented.

An even split of each subset's genomic DNA across several immunoSEQ plates was performed. Assay: immunoSEQ multiplex PCR; the TCRdb copy retains only in-frame clones and omits some. Among approximately 2,000,000 clones listed, 90% to 95% were seen once. In regard to this clone: The target antigen is unknown.

Germline V gene sequence: CDR1 WNHNN, CDR2 SYGVQD (reference sequence). The V end lost 2 bases, the J end lost 4 bases, and 11 bases lay between the germline ends. The CDR3 is 14 residues long. Terminally differentiated effector memory CD45RA+ cells were left out of the naive CD8 fraction, which was CD45RO-negative and positively selected for CCR7. Specimen: naive CD8+ T cells from PBMCs. The sequence derives from a young man in good health. Some clones in this sample may be carry-over from other donors' samples. The J gene is TRBJ1-1, the V gene TRBV10-1; D unclear. This CDR3 is CASSEDRSGTEAFF. CDR3 nucleotide sequence: TGCGCCAGCAGTGAGGACCGGAGTGGCACTGAAGCTTTCTTT.